The T cell receptor (beta chain) described here comes from a study of blood T cell repertoires in COVID-19. As handled by the study authors: Estimated nucleated cell counts came from reference gene primer amplification. Profiled with immunoSEQ multiplex PCR; TCRdb holds only in-frame clones, not every one. From that table come the V and J calls and clone size; the DNA was used to work out D and trimming. The data show 120,000 to 150,000 clones, approximately 80% seen once. The CDR3 sequence is 13 residues long. The V end lost 4 bases, the J end lost 0 bases, and 6 bases lay between the germline ends. Germline V lookup: CDR1 LGHDT, CDR2 YNNKEL (reference sequence).

This rearrangement joins TRBV3-1 (or the pseudogene TRBV3-2) to TRBJ1-1, with D unclear. Sequencing was performed on peripheral blood. This TCR came from a woman in her forties or fifties in a cohort sampled during active or convalescent COVID-19. CDR3 nucleotide sequence: TGTGCCAGCAGCCTCCAGATGAACACTGAAGCTTTCTTT. It codes for CASSLQMNTEAFF.